One and the same sample provided the 13 T cell receptor beta chains below, sequenced in a study of regulatory T cells in long-lasting Graves disease. Time point reported: newly diagnosed GD, antithyroid drugs for less than 3 months. Researchers made the TCR library from RNA that was extracted from PBMCs. Library construction for TCR beta used iRepertoire HTBI primers and Arm-PCR of CDR3 regions. Via MiXCR, TCRdb re-called the multiplex PCR reads, giving one row per CDR3 protein. Of hundreds of thousands of distinct CDR3 sequences listed, approximately 12% are singletons. These data were also filed under a second study, of T cells in Graves' hyperthyroidism and ophthalmopathy.

This sample comprised peripheral blood mononuclear cells (PBMCs), obtained at new diagnosis, from a patient treated with antithyroid drugs. These receptors came from a man aged 25 to 40 with Graves disease.

This clonotype occurred a few times. The V call is TRBV6-4, the J call TRBJ2-1; 11 nucleotides agree with TRBD2. CDR1 MRHNA and CDR2 SNTAGT come from the germline V gene. The CDR3 sequence is 15 residues long. J gave up 7 bases and V 6 bases, and 8 bases lay outside the gene matches. For the CDR3, the DNA is TGTGCCAGCAGGAGGCTAGCGGGAGGACAAAATGAGCAGTTCTTC. Its protein product is CASRRLAGGQNEQFF.

A note on this clonotype: A much bigger clone sits one base away, suggesting this may be a read error. This chain joins TRBV6-1 and TRBJ2-1; the D is unclear. The germline gives CDR1 MNHNS, CDR2 SASEGT. The CDR3 runs to 11 residues. Trimming left V 6 bases short and J 5 bases short, with 5 bases between. The CDR3 here is CASRAHNEQFF. As DNA, the CDR3 is TGTGCCAGCAGGGCCCACAATGAGCAGTTCTTC.

DNA for the CDR3: TGTGCCACCAGCAGAGAAGGGCGGGGTGGTGGGGGCAATGAGCAGTTCTTC. Its protein product is CATSREGRGGGGNEQFF. This sequence joins TRBV15 and TRBJ2-1; D is possibly TRBD2 (6 bases). This CDR3 has 17 amino acids. The germline CDR1 and CDR2 sequences are LNHNV and YYDKDF (reference sequence). V gave up 0 bases and J gave up 6 bases, with 18 bases separating them.

This clonotype was counted a few times. The CDR3 is CASSLAIYQETQYF. The DNA for the CDR3 is TGTGCCAGCAGCCTGGCTATCTACCAAGAGACCCAGTACTTC. V and J are TRBV5-5 and TRBJ2-5, with D unresolved. Trimming removed 4 bases at V and 0 bases at J, with 10 bases between. The CDR3 has 14 amino acids. Germline assignment: CDR1 SGHKS and CDR2 YYEKEE (reference sequence).

The table lists this clonotype with a count of one. This rearrangement joins TRBV7-2 to TRBJ1-1; the D gene is possibly TRBD1 (5 bases). The CDR3 has 16 residues. V was shortened by 6 bases and J by 4 bases, with 21 bases between the two germline ends. In germline, CDR1 is SGHTA, CDR2 FQGNSA. CDR3 in DNA: TGTGCCAGCAGGCTTAGGGGCAGAATCTTGGGCACTGAAGCTTTCTTT. This encodes CASRLRGRILGTEAFF.

This clonotype was seen many times. V and J are TRBV30 and TRBJ2-5; no definite D call. Trimming pared 0 bases from V and 4 bases from J, leaving 3 bases between. This CDR3 region has 11 residues. Germline V CDR1 and CDR2: GTSNPN, SVGIG (reference sequence). Here the CDR3 reads CAWSVRETQYF. For the CDR3, the DNA is TGTGCCTGGAGTGTAAGAGAGACCCAGTACTTC. Together with reference TRBV30 and TRBJ2-5, the CDR3 gives the full variable domain: SQTIHQWPATLVQPVGSPLSLECTVEGTSNPNLYWYRQAAGRGLQLLFYSVGIGQISSEVPQNLSASRPQDRQFILSSKKLLLSDSGFYLCAWSVRETQYFGPGTRLLVL.

The chain uses TRBV7-2 and TRBJ1-2; possibly TRBD1 for D (5 bases). Germline V gene data show CDR1 as SGHTA and CDR2 as FQGNSA. V was shortened by 5 bases and J by 4 bases, with 23 bases between the two germline ends. The CDR3 sequence is 17 residues long. CDR3 in amino acids: CASSRIRGSAAVYGYTF. The CDR3 DNA is TGTGCCAGCAGCCGGATTCGGGGGTCGGCTGCCGTCTATGGCTACACCTTC.

There are many counts of this clonotype. This chain connects TRBV5-1 to TRBJ1-6; 9 bases are a match to TRBD1. CDR3 length: 19 residues. V was pared by 3 bases and J by 5 bases, with 15 bases of the junction left unmatched. Germline CDR1 reads SGHRS; CDR2 reads YFSETQ. The DNA for the CDR3 is TGCGCCAGCAGCTCTGCGGGGGACAGGGACTTGACCAATAATTCACCCCTCCACTTT. The encoded protein is CASSSAGDRDLTNNSPLHF.

This clonotype was detected only once. Possible read error: a much larger clone is one base away. The rearrangement uses TRBV7-9 and TRBJ2-1, with 7 bases that match TRBD2. The germline V gene encodes CDR1 SEHNR and CDR2 FQNEAQ (reference sequence). CDR3 length: 16 residues. V gave up 2 bases and J gave up 6 bases; unmatched junction bases: 10. The CDR3 DNA sequence: TGTGCCAGCAGCTTAAAGGCCGGGAGGTCTACCAATGAGCAGTTCTTC. Translated: CASSLKAGRSTNEQFF.

The table lists this clonotype with many counts. The V gene is TRBV27, the J gene TRBJ2-1; 8 nucleotides match TRBD2. CDR1 is MNHEY, CDR2 SMNVEV, per germline (reference sequence). The length of the CDR3 is 16 residues. Losses at the gene ends were 3 bases for V and 9 bases for J; bases not matched to a gene: 13. The CDR3 spells CASSFLGGLEGGEQFF. As DNA, the CDR3 is TGTGCCAGCAGTTTTCTCGGGGGACTAGAAGGGGGTGAGCAGTTCTTC.

This clonotype came up a few times. Relative to the germline gene, one junction end is altered; a read error may explain this. V usage is TRBV5-5 and J usage is TRBJ2-7; the D call may be TRBD1 or TRBD2 (5 bases each). Germline assignment: CDR1 SGHKS and CDR2 YYEKEE (reference sequence). The CDR3 spans 15 residues. The CDR3 reads CVSSPGTASSYEQYF. The DNA of the CDR3 is TGTGTCAGCAGCCCCGGGACGGCGAGCTCCTACGAGCAGTACTTC.

This clonotype was detected ten times or more. The V and J genes are TRBV29-1 and TRBJ1-1; maybe TRBD1 (6 bases). CDR3 length: 13 residues. V lost 4 bases, J lost 8 bases, and 17 bases lay in between. Germline V gives CDR1 SQVTM, CDR2 ANQGSEA. The CDR3 spells CSVVTGRKHEAFF. CDR3 coding DNA: TGCAGCGTTGTAACAGGGAGGAAGCACGAAGCTTTCTTT. Full variable domain (rest looked up from reference TRBV29-1 and TRBJ1-1): SAVISQKPSRDICQRGTSLTIQCQVDSQVTMMFWYRQQPGQSLTLIATANQGSEATYESGFVIDKFPISRPNLTFSTLTVSNMSPEDSSIYLCSVVTGRKHEAFFGQGTRLTVV.

The CDR3, as DNA: TGTGCCAGCAGTTATAGCGGGAGGGCCGGTAATGAGCAGTTCTTC. Amino acids: CASSYSGRAGNEQFF. V is TRBV12-3 or TRBV12-4 and J is TRBJ2-1; 11 bases match TRBD2. This CDR3 spans 15 amino acids. The V segment lost 4 bases and the J segment 7 bases; nucleotides outside the gene matches: 6.